The T cell receptor (beta chain) under discussion was sequenced for a study of CD8+ T cells in alopecia areata. Study as a whole: Twice a day, 5 to 10 mg of oral tofacitinib was administered to treated patients. Whole-study results and caveats: Normal scalp had lower clonality than lesional scalp, with alopecia totalis/universalis lesions showing this most strongly.

As the sequencing template, cDNA was produced by extracting RNA and reverse transcribing it. Only in-frame clones appear in the TCRdb table, and some are missing; sequencing was by immunoSEQ multiplex PCR. The sample yields 140,000 to 150,000 clones, 51% seen once. Sorted populations comprised CD4+ and CD8+ T cells obtained from PBMCs. This clone was seen only a few times. The antigen is not known. Germline lookup yields CDR1 SGHRS and CDR2 YFSETQ. The CDR3 contains 14 residues. The V and J ends lost 7 bases and 0 bases, in that order; junction bases with no gene match: 1. This clonotype was sampled from a human donor with alopecia areata. The chain recombines TRBV5-1 with TRBJ2-1; 10 bases map to TRBD2. The sequences come from CD4+ T cells sorted from blood, collected at week 0. The CDR3 nucleotides are TGCGCCAGCGCTAGCGGGAGCTCCTACAATGAGCAGTTCTTC. The encoded protein is CASASGSSYNEQFF.